What follows is one TCR beta chain and its context. Germline values: CDR1 MGHDK, CDR2 SYGVNS. V trimming: 2 bases; J trimming: 4 bases; junction bases outside the gene matches: 12. This CDR3 has 17 amino acids. Random hexamers were used to reverse transcribe an amount of about 0.45 to 1 ug RNA. TCRdb re-called the immunoSEQ multiplex PCR reads through MiXCR, storing one row per CDR3 protein. The top ten clones hold approximately 0.18% of a sample with about 300,000 distinct CDR3 sequences, about 89% of them seen once. This record belongs to a study of CD8 T cells in Susac syndrome. The clonotype originates from a human donor with multiple sclerosis. The genes are TRBV25-1 and TRBJ2-3; 7 nucleotides line up with TRBD2. The specimen sequenced was CD8+ T cells from PBMCs. The CDR3 nucleotides read TGTGCCAGCAGTGAAGTACTCTTGACTAGCAGCTCAGATACGCAGTATTTT. Amino acids: CASSEVLLTSSSDTQYF.